The rows below give T cell receptor beta chains drawn from one sample of a study of Graves' ophthalmopathy and Graves' hyperthyroidism. Each CDR3 protein is one row after TCRdb ran MiXCR on the multiplex PCR reads. This sample yields 620,000 or so distinct CDR3 sequences, of which about a fifth are seen a single time; roughly 6.9% belongs to the top ten. Material for sequencing was peripheral blood. The receptors derive from a young woman with stable Graves' hyperthyroidism. Some clones in this sample may be carry-over from other donors' samples. Each CDR3 is given with its conserved first and last residue. A D gene is named only where the DNA matches it firmly. Some rows mark clone size as missing; the rest say once, few, many or name a class of expanded clone.

size: .
V: TRBV6-1
J: TRBJ1-1
D: .
DNA: TGTGCCAGCAAGGGACTTCTCAACACTGAAGCTTTCTTT
CDR3: CASKGLLNTEAFF

size: many
V: TRBV20-1
J: TRBJ2-5
D: .
DNA: TGCAGTGCTAGAGATTGGGAGACCCAGTACTTC
CDR3: CSARDWETQYF

size: many
V: TRBV4-1
J: TRBJ2-5
D: TRBD2
DNA: TGCGCCAGCAGGGGGCTAGCGGGGGCTGCCAGAGAGACCCAGTACTTC
CDR3: CASRGLAGAARETQYF

size: many
V: TRBV29-1
J: TRBJ1-1
D: .
DNA: TGCAGCGTGGCCAGGGGCGCGGAAGCTTTCTTT
CDR3: CSVARGAEAFF

size: .
V: TRBV29-1
J: TRBJ1-1
D: TRBD1
DNA: TGCAGCGTTGCGGACAGGGGGCTGGTTGAAGCTTTCTTT
CDR3: CSVADRGLVEAFF

size: .
V: TRBV6-5
J: TRBJ2-7
D: TRBD2
DNA: TGTGCCAGCAGTTCATCTAGCGGGAGGGCCTACGAGCAGTACTTC
CDR3: CASSSSSGRAYEQYF

size: many
V: TRBV7-2
J: TRBJ2-7
D: .
DNA: TGTGCCAGCAGCTCTCCCCGAAGAAGGTTCTACGAGCAGTACTTC
CDR3: CASSSPRRRFYEQYF

size: many
V: TRBV3-1
J: TRBJ1-1
D: .
DNA: TGTGCCAGCAGCCAAGGGGGACTTACGAACACTGAAGCTTTCTTT
CDR3: CASSQGGLTNTEAFF

size: few
V: TRBV20-1
J: TRBJ1-5
D: .
DNA: TGCAGTGCTAGAGTTCTTCAGGGGCAGGGGCAGCCCCAGCATTTT
CDR3: CSARVLQGQGQPQHF

size: .
V: TRBV6-1
J: TRBJ1-5
D: TRBD1
DNA: TGTGCCAGCAGTCCCGGGACAGCACCTTTTAGCAATCAGCCCCAGCATTTT
CDR3: CASSPGTAPFSNQPQHF

size: .
V: TRBV6-5
J: TRBJ1-2
D: .
DNA: TGTGCCAGCAGTTCCTGGGACCGCGGGGGCTACACCTTC
CDR3: CASSSWDRGGYTF

size: many
V: TRBV6-1
J: TRBJ1-2
D: .
DNA: TGTGCCAGCAGTGGCCTGGAGTTCTATGGCTACACCTTC
CDR3: CASSGLEFYGYTF

size: many
V: TRBV5-1
J: TRBJ2-7
D: .
DNA: TGCGCCAGCAGCACGGGCGGAGGCTACGAGCAGTACTTC
CDR3: CASSTGGGYEQYF

size: many
V: TRBV7-9
J: TRBJ1-5
D: .
DNA: TGTGCCAGCAGCTTTTGGGAGGGTCGAGTAGGGCCCCAGCATTTT
CDR3: CASSFWEGRVGPQHF

size: many
V: TRBV5-5
J: TRBJ1-1
D: .
DNA: TGTGCCAGCAGCTTGGAGGAGGCAGTGGAAGCTTTCTTT
CDR3: CASSLEEAVEAFF

size: .
V: TRBV6-5
J: TRBJ1-2
D: TRBD1
DNA: TGTGCCAGCAGTTACGTGGACAGGGGCCTGGGCTACACCTTC
CDR3: CASSYVDRGLGYTF

size: few
V: TRBV24-1
J: TRBJ1-1
D: TRBD1
DNA: TGTGCCACCATCGGGACAGGGGAAACTGAAGCTTTCTTT
CDR3: CATIGTGETEAFF

size: many
V: TRBV29-1
J: TRBJ2-7
D: .
DNA: TGCAGCGTTGGGGTGAGGGGAAGGGACTACGAGCAGTACTTC
CDR3: CSVGVRGRDYEQYF

size: .
V: TRBV6-1
J: TRBJ2-5
D: .
DNA: TGTGCCAGCATCCCCTTAGGCGGATTCGGTCGTAGAGAGACCCAGTACTTC
CDR3: CASIPLGGFGRRETQYF

size: many
V: TRBV12-3/TRBV12-4
J: TRBJ2-7
D: .
DNA: TGTGCCAGCAGCCCCCTAGCTTCCACTGCATACGAGCAGTACTTC
CDR3: CASSPLASTAYEQYF

size: .
V: TRBV7-6
J: TRBJ2-5
D: .
DNA: TGTGCCAGCAGCTTTTACCGGGACGCCCAAGAGACCCAGTACTTC
CDR3: CASSFYRDAQETQYF

size: .
V: TRBV9
J: TRBJ2-7
D: .
DNA: TGTGCCAGCAGCGTAGCGGCAGCACACTACGAGCAGTACTTC
CDR3: CASSVAAAHYEQYF

size: many
V: TRBV6-4
J: TRBJ2-2
D: TRBD2
DNA: TGTGCCAGCAGATGGACCGGGACTAGCAGGAACACCGGGGAGCTGTTTTTT
CDR3: CASRWTGTSRNTGELFF

size: many
V: TRBV5-6
J: TRBJ1-2
D: .
DNA: TGTGCCAGCAGCCCGGGACACTACGGCTACACCTTC
CDR3: CASSPGHYGYTF

size: .
V: TRBV5-1
J: TRBJ1-1
D: .
DNA: TGCGCCAGCAGCTTGGCTTCACAGGGGAACACTGAAGCTTTCTTT
CDR3: CASSLASQGNTEAFF